This T cell receptor (beta chain) stems from a study of neurological immune-mediated disorders. Study results and caveats: The expanded clones of different subjects shared no CDR3 amino acid sequences (suggesting private repertoires in all groups).

TCRdb used MiXCR to reprocess the 5' RACE reads, holding one entry per CDR3 protein. In the table there are more than 45,000 distinct CDR3 sequences, over 9.5% of which are singletons. Germline V gene data show CDR1 as LGHNA and CDR2 as YSLEER. V lost 4 bases, J lost 11 bases, and 17 bases lay in between. There are 13 residues in the CDR3. This clonotype was observed many times. The antigen is not known. Source material: PBMCs. This sequence was found in a man in his sixties in good health. The chain employs TRBV4-3 and TRBJ1-1; a possible D gene is TRBD1 (5 bases). The CDR3: CASSLTTQGFAFF. The CDR3 coding sequence is TGCGCCAGCAGCCTCACAACCCAGGGTTTCGCTTTCTTT.